This entry describes one T cell receptor (beta chain). What it binds is unknown. This CDR3 has 15 residues. The V and J ends lost 6 bases and 6 bases, in that order; junction bases with no gene match: 8. The germline gives CDR1 ENHRY, CDR2 SYGVKD. Under 3 months was the duration of disease in ophthalmopathy patients, who also had a Clinical Activity Score of at least 3 and a NOSPECS grade of at least 4. The data are from a study of T cells in Graves' hyperthyroidism and ophthalmopathy. About the study: Before any treatment, at initial diagnosis, peripheral blood was collected. Study-wide results and caveats: Ophthalmopathy and stable hyperthyroidism were separated by a 13 V-J model.

TCR beta CDR3 region amplification was performed from RNA transcripts. The study used the HTBI primer set for a first-round RT-PCR of the TCR CDR3. TCRdb fed the multiplex PCR reads into MiXCR, producing one record per CDR3 protein. The data show about 300,000 distinct CDR3 sequences, around 19% seen once. Sequenced material: blood. This chain links TRBV10-3 with TRBJ2-1; TRBD2 matches at 10 bases. The sequence was obtained from a man aged 50 to 60 with Graves' ophthalmopathy. The CDR3 DNA follows: TGTGCCATCAGGGCCCCTAGCGGGAGAGCCAATGAGCAGTTCTTC. This translates into CAIRAPSGRANEQFF.